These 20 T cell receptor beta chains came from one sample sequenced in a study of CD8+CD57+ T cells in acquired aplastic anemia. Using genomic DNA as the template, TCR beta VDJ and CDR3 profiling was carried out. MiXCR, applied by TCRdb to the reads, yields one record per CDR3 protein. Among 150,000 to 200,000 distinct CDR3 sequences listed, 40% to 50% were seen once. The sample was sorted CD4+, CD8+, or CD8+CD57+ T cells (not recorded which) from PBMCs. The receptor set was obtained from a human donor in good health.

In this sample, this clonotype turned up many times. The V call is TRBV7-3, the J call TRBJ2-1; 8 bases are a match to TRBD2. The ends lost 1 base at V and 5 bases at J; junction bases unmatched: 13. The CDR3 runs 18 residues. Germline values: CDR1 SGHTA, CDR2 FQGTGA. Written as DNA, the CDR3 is TGTGCCAGCAGCTTAAGGTCCCGGGGGCGGGAGGCGAACAATGAGCAGTTCTTC. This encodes CASSLRSRGREANNEQFF.

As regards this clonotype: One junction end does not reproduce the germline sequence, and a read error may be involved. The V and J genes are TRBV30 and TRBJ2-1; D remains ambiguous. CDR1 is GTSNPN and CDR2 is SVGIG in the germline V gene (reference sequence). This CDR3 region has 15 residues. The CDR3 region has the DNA TGTGCCTGGATAAAAGGTGTCAGCTCCTACAATGAGCAACTCTTC. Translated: CAWIKGVSSYNEQLF.

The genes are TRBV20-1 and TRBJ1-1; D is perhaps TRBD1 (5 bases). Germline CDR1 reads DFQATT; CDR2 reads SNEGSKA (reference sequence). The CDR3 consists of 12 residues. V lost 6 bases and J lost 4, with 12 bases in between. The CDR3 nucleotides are TGCAGTGCCCCTGGACACGCCACTGAAGCTTTCTTT. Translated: CSAPGHATEAFF.

The CDR3 is CASSIQGAVETQYF. The CDR3 DNA reads TGCGCCAGCAGCATACAGGGGGCTGTGGAGACCCAGTACTTC. The chain links TRBV5-1 to TRBJ2-5, with TRBD1 matching 9 bases. This CDR3 is built from 14 residues. From germline, CDR1 is SGHRS and CDR2 YFSETQ. Losses at the gene ends were 4 bases for V and 5 bases for J; bases not matched to a gene: 6.

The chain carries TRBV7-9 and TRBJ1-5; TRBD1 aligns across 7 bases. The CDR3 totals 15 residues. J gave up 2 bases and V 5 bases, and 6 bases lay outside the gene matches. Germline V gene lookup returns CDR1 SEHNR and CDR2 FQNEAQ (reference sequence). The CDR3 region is CASSETGFGNQPQHF. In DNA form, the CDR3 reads TGTGCCAGCAGCGAGACAGGGTTTGGCAATCAGCCCCAGCATTTT.

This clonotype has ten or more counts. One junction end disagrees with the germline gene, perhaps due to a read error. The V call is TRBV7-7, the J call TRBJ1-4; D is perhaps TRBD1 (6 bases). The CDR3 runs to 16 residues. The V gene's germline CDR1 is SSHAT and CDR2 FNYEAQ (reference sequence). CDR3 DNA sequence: TGTGCTAGCAGCTCCGGGGGCCCTTTCCAAAATGAAAAACTGTTTTTT. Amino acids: CASSSGGPFQNEKLFF.

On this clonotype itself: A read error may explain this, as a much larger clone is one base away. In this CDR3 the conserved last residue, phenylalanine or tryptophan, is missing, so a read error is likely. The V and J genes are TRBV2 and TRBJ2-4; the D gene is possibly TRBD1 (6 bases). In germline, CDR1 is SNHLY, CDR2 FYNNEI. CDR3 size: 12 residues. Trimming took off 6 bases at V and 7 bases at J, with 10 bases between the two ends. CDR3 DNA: TGTGCCAGCAGGCCGAGGGGGAACATTCAGTACCTC. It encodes CASRPRGNIQYL.

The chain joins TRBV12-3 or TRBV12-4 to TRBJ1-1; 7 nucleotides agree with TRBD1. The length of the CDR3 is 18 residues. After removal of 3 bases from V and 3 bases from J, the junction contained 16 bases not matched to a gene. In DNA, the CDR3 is TGTGCCAGCAGTTTGTTGAGCAGGGGGAGGATTAGGGACACTGAAGCTTTCTTT. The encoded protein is CASSLLSRGRIRDTEAFF.

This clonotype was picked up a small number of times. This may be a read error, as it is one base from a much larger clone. CDR3 loop: CASSYGDGTDTQYF. As DNA, the CDR3 is TGCGCCAGCAGCTACGGCGATGGCACAGATACGCAGTATTTT. This rearrangement joins TRBV5-1 to TRBJ2-3; D unclear. Between the trimmed V and J ends, which lost 3 bases and 1 base, there was a span of 9 bases. The CDR3 is 14 amino acids. Looked up from germline, CDR1 is SGHRS and CDR2 is YFSETQ.

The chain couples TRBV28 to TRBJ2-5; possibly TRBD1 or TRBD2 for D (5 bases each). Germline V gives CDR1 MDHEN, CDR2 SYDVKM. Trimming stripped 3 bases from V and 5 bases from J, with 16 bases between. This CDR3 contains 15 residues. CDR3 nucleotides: TGTGCCAGCAGTTTTGGGGGAGAAATTCACGAGACCCAGTACTTC. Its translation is CASSFGGEIHETQYF.

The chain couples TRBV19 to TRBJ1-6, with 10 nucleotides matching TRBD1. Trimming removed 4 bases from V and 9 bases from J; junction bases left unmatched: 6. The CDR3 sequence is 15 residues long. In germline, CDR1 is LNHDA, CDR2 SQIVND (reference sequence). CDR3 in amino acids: CASSTGQGVRSPLHF. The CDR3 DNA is TGTGCCAGTAGTACTGGACAGGGGGTGCGTTCACCCCTCCACTTT.

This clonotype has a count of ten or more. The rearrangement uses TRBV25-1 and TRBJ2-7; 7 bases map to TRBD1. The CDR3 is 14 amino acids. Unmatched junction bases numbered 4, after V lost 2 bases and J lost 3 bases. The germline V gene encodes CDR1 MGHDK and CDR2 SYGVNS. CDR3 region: CASSEVGGLYEQYF. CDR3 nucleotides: TGTGCCAGCAGTGAAGTAGGGGGCCTCTACGAGCAGTACTTC.

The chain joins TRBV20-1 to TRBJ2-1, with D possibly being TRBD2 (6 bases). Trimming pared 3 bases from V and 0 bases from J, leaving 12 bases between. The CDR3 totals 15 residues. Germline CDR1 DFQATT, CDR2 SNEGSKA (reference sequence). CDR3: CSARAGPSSYNEQFF. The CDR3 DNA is TGCAGTGCTAGGGCGGGGCCAAGCTCCTACAATGAGCAGTTCTTC.

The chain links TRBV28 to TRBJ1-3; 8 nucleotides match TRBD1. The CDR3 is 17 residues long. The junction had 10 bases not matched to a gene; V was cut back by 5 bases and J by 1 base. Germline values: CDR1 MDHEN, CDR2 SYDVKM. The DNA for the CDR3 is TGTGCCAGCAGTCCTGTGACAGGGGTTCTATCTGGAAACACCATATATTTT. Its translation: CASSPVTGVLSGNTIYF. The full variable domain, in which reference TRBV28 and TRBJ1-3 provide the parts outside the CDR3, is DVKVTQSSRYLVKRTGEKVFLECVQDMDHENMFWYRQDPGLGLRLIYFSYDVKMKEKGDIPEGYSVSREKKERFSLILESASTNQTSMYLCASSPVTGVLSGNTIYFGEGSWLTVV.

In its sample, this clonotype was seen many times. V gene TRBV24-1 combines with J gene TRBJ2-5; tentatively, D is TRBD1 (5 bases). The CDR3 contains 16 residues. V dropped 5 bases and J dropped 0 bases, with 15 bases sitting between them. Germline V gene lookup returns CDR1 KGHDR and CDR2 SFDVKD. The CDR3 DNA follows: TGTGCCACCAGTGGCCACCAAAAGGGGTACCAAGAGACCCAGTACTTC. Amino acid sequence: CATSGHQKGYQETQYF.

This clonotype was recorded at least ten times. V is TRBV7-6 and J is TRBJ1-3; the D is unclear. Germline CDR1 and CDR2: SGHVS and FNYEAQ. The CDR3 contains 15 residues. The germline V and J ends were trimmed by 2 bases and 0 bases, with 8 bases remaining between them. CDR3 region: CASSLNQVSGNTIYF. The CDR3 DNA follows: TGTGCCAGCAGCTTAAATCAGGTCTCTGGAAACACCATATATTTT. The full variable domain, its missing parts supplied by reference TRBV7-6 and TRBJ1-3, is GAGVSQSPRYKVTKRGQDVALRCDPISGHVSLYWYRQALGQGPEFLTYFNYEAQQDKSGLPNDRFSAERPEGSISTLTIQRTEQRDSAMYRCASSLNQVSGNTIYFGEGSWLTVV.

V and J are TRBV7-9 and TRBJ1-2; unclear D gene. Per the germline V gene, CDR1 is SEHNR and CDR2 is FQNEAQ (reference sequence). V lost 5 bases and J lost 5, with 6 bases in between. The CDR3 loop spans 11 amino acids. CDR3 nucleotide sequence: TGTGCCAGCAGCCTTCGGTATGGCTACACCTTC. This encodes CASSLRYGYTF.

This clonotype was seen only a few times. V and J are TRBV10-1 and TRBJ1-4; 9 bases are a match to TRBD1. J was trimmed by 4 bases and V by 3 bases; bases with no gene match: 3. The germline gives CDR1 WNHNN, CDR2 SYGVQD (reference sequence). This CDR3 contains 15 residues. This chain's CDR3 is CASSDGTGHNEKLFF. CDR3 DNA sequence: TGCGCCAGCAGTGATGGGACAGGGCATAATGAAAAACTGTTTTTT.

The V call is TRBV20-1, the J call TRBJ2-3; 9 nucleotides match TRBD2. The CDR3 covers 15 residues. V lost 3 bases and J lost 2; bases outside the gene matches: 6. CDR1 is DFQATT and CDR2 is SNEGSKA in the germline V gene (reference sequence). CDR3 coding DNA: TGCAGTGCTAGCCCTACTAGCGGGTACACAGATACGCAGTATTTT. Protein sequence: CSASPTSGYTDTQYF.

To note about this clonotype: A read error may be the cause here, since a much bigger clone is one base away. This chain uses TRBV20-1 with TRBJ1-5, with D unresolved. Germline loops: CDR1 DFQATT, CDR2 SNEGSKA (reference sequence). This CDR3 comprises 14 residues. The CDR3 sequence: CRAGRPAANQPQHF. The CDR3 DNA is TGCCGTGCTGGCCGCCCGGCCGCGAATCAGCCCCAGCATTTT.